Below, 21 T cell receptor beta chains from the same sample are listed, as sequenced in a study of blood T cell repertoires in COVID-19. Generated by immunoSEQ multiplex PCR, the TCRdb table keeps only in-frame clones and is missing some. The sample holds 100,000 to 150,000 clones, 92% seen once. The sample was peripheral blood. Receptor source: a man aged 50 or older with COVID-19, enrolled during active disease.

This chain links TRBV24-1 with TRBJ2-2; 8 bases are shared with TRBD2. CDR1 is KGHDR, CDR2 SFDVKD, per germline. Unmatched junction bases numbered 5, after V lost 5 bases and J lost 4 bases. CDR3 size: 15 residues. The CDR3 region is CATSGGLGFTGELFF. CDR3 bases: TGTGCCACCAGTGGGGGACTAGGCTTCACCGGGGAGCTGTTTTTT.

The V call is TRBV5-1, the J call TRBJ2-1, with 10 bases identical to TRBD1. Per germline, CDR1 SGHRS and CDR2 YFSETQ. This CDR3 spans 15 amino acids. V shed 5 bases, J shed 6 bases, and the junction held 8 bases outside the gene matches. Here the CDR3 reads CASSWTGGISNEQFF. Written as DNA, the CDR3 is TGCGCCAGCAGTTGGACAGGGGGTATCTCCAATGAGCAGTTCTTC.

This sequence joins TRBV7-9 and TRBJ2-7; 8 bases map to TRBD1. J was trimmed by 3 bases and V by 5 bases; bases with no gene match: 0. Germline V gene lookup returns CDR1 SEHNR and CDR2 FQNEAQ (reference sequence). The CDR3 is 12 amino acids. CDR3 protein: CASSGTGYEQYV. For the CDR3, the DNA is TGTGCCAGCAGCGGGACAGGCTACGAGCAGTACGTC.

The chain combines TRBV5-1 with TRBJ2-1; TRBD2 matches at 8 bases. Trimming cost V 4 bases and J 7 bases; bases outside gene matches: 10. This CDR3 spans 15 amino acids. Germline V gene sequence: CDR1 SGHRS, CDR2 YFSETQ. In nucleotides, the CDR3 is TGCGCCAGCAGCGTCGTTAGCGGGATTTTAAATGAGCAGTTCTTC. Protein: CASSVVSGILNEQFF.

V usage is TRBV9 and J usage is TRBJ1-1, with 9 positions matching TRBD1. The V segment lost 4 bases and the J segment 4 bases; nucleotides outside the gene matches: 8. Germline lookup yields CDR1 SGDLS and CDR2 YYNGEE. This CDR3 contains 15 residues. In DNA, the CDR3 is TGTGCCAGCAGCCCCCCCGGGACAGGGTTCACTGAAGCTTTCTTT. Its translation is CASSPPGTGFTEAFF.

V usage is TRBV19 and J usage is TRBJ2-1; D is ambiguous. V was shortened by 0 bases and J by 7 bases, with 10 bases between the two germline ends. CDR1 is LNHDA, CDR2 SQIVND, per germline (reference sequence). This CDR3 region has 14 residues. Here the CDR3 reads CASSIDRGTNEQFF. As DNA, the CDR3 is TGTGCCAGTAGTATAGATCGAGGAACTAATGAGCAGTTCTTC.

The rearrangement links TRBV4-2 to TRBJ2-1; TRBD2 aligns across 8 bases. The CDR3 loop spans 16 amino acids. Germline CDR1 LGHNA, CDR2 YNFKEQ. The V segment lost 0 bases and the J segment 9 bases; nucleotides outside the gene matches: 10. The CDR3 nucleotides read TGTGCCAGCAGCCAAGAATCCAGCGGGAGTGTAATTGAGCAGTTCTTC. This sequence encodes CASSQESSGSVIEQFF.

J is TRBJ2-7 and V is TRBV7-3; 8 bases line up with TRBD1. Germline V gene lookup returns CDR1 SGHTA and CDR2 FQGTGA. V dropped 5 bases and J dropped 3; count of bases not matched to a gene: 6. The CDR3 extends over 14 amino acids. The CDR3 spells CASSLYGQGYEQYF. CDR3 bases: TGTGCCAGCAGCCTATACGGACAGGGCTACGAGCAGTACTTC.

This chain joins TRBV2 and TRBJ2-7; weak D call: TRBD1 (5 bases). With 10 bases removed from V and 0 bases from J, the gap between germline ends came to 16 bases. Germline values: CDR1 SNHLY, CDR2 FYNNEI. The CDR3 consists of 14 residues. The CDR3 sequence: CATRQLISSYEQYF. The DNA for the CDR3 is TGTGCCACCCGACAGTTGATATCCTCCTACGAGCAGTACTTC.

This sequence joins TRBV19 and TRBJ1-5; no definite D call. The CDR3 has 15 residues. Germline V gives CDR1 LNHDA, CDR2 SQIVND (reference sequence). V lost 3 bases and J 0 bases, leaving 9 bases between the germline ends. The DNA for the CDR3 is TGTGCCAGTAGTATGAGGCTTGATAGCAATCAGCCCCAGCATTTT. It specifies CASSMRLDSNQPQHF.

This clone was observed a few times. The chain links TRBV11-2 to TRBJ2-7; 8 nucleotides match TRBD2. The V gene end was trimmed by 5 bases and the J gene end by 6 bases; junction bases not matched to a gene: 9. Germline V gene data show CDR1 as SGHAT and CDR2 as FQNNGV. This CDR3 contains 14 residues. CDR3 nucleotides: TGTGCCAGCAGCCGCACAGCGGGAGAGGTCGAGCAGTACGTC. Translated, it gives CASSRTAGEVEQYV.

The chain recombines TRBV28 with TRBJ2-7; 9 bases align to TRBD2. The CDR3 extends over 14 amino acids. Germline CDR1 reads MDHEN; CDR2 reads SYDVKM. J lost 4 bases, V lost 8 bases, and 9 bases had no gene match. The CDR3 loop reads CASEGASGKYEQYF. The CDR3 DNA sequence: TGTGCCAGCGAGGGGGCTAGCGGGAAATACGAGCAGTACTTC.

The V call is TRBV7-9, the J call TRBJ2-7; 7 bases are shared with TRBD1. Germline CDR1 reads SEHNR; CDR2 reads FQNEAQ (reference sequence). With V trimmed by 1 base and J by 3 bases, 3 bases remained unmatched. This CDR3 region has 14 residues. CDR3 in DNA: TGTGCCAGCAGCTTAGACAGGGGCCACTACGAGCAGTACTTC. Residues: CASSLDRGHYEQYF.

The chain uses TRBV5-6 and TRBJ2-3, with a possible D match to TRBD1 (6 bases). CDR1 and CDR2 (germline): SGHDT, YYEEEE. The CDR3 length is 14 residues. Trimming cost V 0 bases and J 2 bases, with 7 bases left between them. The CDR3 DNA is TGTGCCAGCAGCTTGGGGACAGACACAGATACGCAGTATTTT. Translating it yields CASSLGTDTDTQYF.

The chain employs TRBV5-4 and TRBJ2-6, with D possibly TRBD2 on 5 matching bases. Germline loops: CDR1 SGHNT, CDR2 YYREEE (reference sequence). The CDR3 is 15 residues long. Trimming took off 4 bases at V and 4 bases at J, with 12 bases between the two ends. For the CDR3, the DNA is TGTGCCAGCAGCCCCGGACTGCTCGGGGCCAACGTCCTGACTTTC. This encodes CASSPGLLGANVLTF.

V and J are TRBV7-9 and TRBJ1-2, with D perhaps TRBD1 (6 bases). V was pared by 5 bases and J by 7 bases, with 14 bases between. There are 13 residues in the CDR3. Germline lookup yields CDR1 SEHNR and CDR2 FQNEAQ (reference sequence). The CDR3 coding sequence is TGTGCCAGCAGCGCCACAGGGCAGGGTGGCTACACCTTC. Protein sequence: CASSATGQGGYTF.

The gene calls are TRBV6-4 and TRBJ2-3; 8 bases match TRBD1. CDR1 and CDR2 from the germline V gene are MRHNA and SNTAGT. This CDR3 contains 14 residues. The junction had 2 bases not matched to a gene; V was cut back by 3 bases and J by 3 bases. As DNA, the CDR3 is TGTGCCAGCAGTGAAAACAGGGGGACAGATACGCAGTATTTT. This codes for CASSENRGTDTQYF.

The chain links TRBV27 to TRBJ1-2; D is perhaps TRBD1 (5 bases). Trimming pared 5 bases from V and 3 bases from J, leaving 16 bases between. The CDR3 sequence is 15 residues long. CDR1 and CDR2 from the germline V gene are MNHEY and SMNVEV (reference sequence). The CDR3 DNA is TGTGCCAGCAGTGCCCTAGGGGTCTCTTACTATGGCTACACCTTC. It is translated as CASSALGVSYYGYTF.

The chain uses TRBV5-8 and TRBJ2-5, with a tentative D call TRBD2 (6 bases). CDR3 size: 14 residues. Trimming left V 1 base short and J 4 bases short, with 11 bases between. The germline V gene encodes CDR1 SGHTS and CDR2 YDEGEE. The CDR3 loop reads CASSLPGVVETQYF. CDR3 nucleotides: TGTGCCAGCAGCTTGCCGGGAGTTGTAGAGACCCAGTACTTC.

The chain couples TRBV5-5 to TRBJ1-2; 9 bases line up with TRBD1. The CDR3 runs to 13 residues. Germline CDR1 and CDR2: SGHKS and YYEKEE (reference sequence). Trimming removed 4 bases from V and 8 bases from J; junction bases left unmatched: 6. CDR3 residues: CASSGGQGFGYTF. In DNA form, the CDR3 reads TGTGCCAGCAGCGGGGGACAGGGTTTCGGCTACACCTTC.

V is TRBV6-5 and J is TRBJ2-3, with D hard to call. Trimming removed 7 bases from V and 5 bases from J, with 7 bases in between. Germline CDR1 reads MNHEY; CDR2 reads SVGAGI. This CDR3 spans 11 amino acids. The CDR3 protein is CASTHKDTQYF. Here the CDR3 DNA reads TGTGCCAGCACCCACAAAGATACGCAGTATTTT.